This T cell receptor (beta chain) was observed in a study of T cells of healthy individuals (dated by TCRdb to between 2017 and 2018). Library generation was performed with 5' RACE. The sample was run on an Illumina MiSeq. TCRdb applied fastp at Q25 and MiXCR to the public reads, then kept only in-frame beta chains. Rows are combined by CDR3 protein, so each entry shows the most common genes and DNA. This sample is represented by around 80,000 distinct CDR3 sequences; about 5% of them were singletons. The top ten clones comprise 6.5% to 8% of the sample. This clonotype was counted between two and nine times. The target of this receptor is not known. There are no base qualities to consult, and no much larger clone falls within one base. The TCR was taken from a female donor in good health.

The nucleotides read TGCGCCAGCAGCACCGGACAGGGACTGCTTTTCGAAAAACTGTTTTTT. The translation is CASSTGQGLLFEKLFF. The chain is assembled from TRBV5-1 and TRBJ1-4, and TRBD1 aligns with 8 junction nucleotides. V is cut back by 4 bases and J by 8 bases, with 13 bases in the junction unmatched. There are 16 amino acids in the CDR3, from cysteine to phenylalanine inclusive. Kept here is only the CDR3 DNA, which spans 48 bases and is read in frame from base 1. Reading the germline V gene gives CDR1 SGHRS and CDR2 YFSETQ. Where the CDR3 stops, the reference TRBV5-1 and TRBJ1-4 genes take over; the full variable domain is KAGVTQTPRYLIKTRGQQVTLSCSPISGHRSVSWYQQTPGQGLQFLFEYFSETQRNKGNFPGRFSGRQFSNSRSEMNVSTLELGDSALYLCASSTGQGLLFEKLFFGSGTQLSVL.